The clone carrying this T cell receptor (beta chain) was detected only a few times. Its antigen is unidentified. Trimming removed 1 base from V and 4 bases from J, with 14 bases in between. The length of the CDR3 is 16 residues. Germline CDR1 and CDR2: MNHEY and SMNVEV (reference sequence). The time point here: patch test 1, 2 weeks after DPC sensitization. The treatment was: therapeutic diphenylcyclopropenone sensitization with weekly scalp DPC. The record originates from a study of human T cells and chemical hapten exposure. From the RACE reads, TCRdb called clonotypes with MiXCR, one entry per CDR3 protein. The sample includes approximately 110,000 distinct CDR3 sequences, 8% to 13% of them seen just once. Findings and limits, study-wide: Compared with pre-sensitization or healthy control sets, expanded TCRs clustered more.

The chain combines TRBV27 with TRBJ2-1; possibly TRBD1 or TRBD2 for D (5 bases each). Sample: whole blood, taken in connection with sensitization to the hapten diphenylcyclopropenone (DPC). The clonotype was recovered from a middle-aged woman with alopecia areata. Some clones in this sample may be carry-over from other donors' samples. CDR3 DNA sequence: TGTGCCAGCAGTTTATTAGGGGCTAGCATATACAATGAGCAGTTCTTC. Its translation: CASSLLGASIYNEQFF.